The subject of this entry is one T cell receptor beta chain. Germline CDR1 reads SGHRS; CDR2 reads YFSETQ. This CDR3 contains 15 residues. The V end was cut by 3 bases, the J end by 2 bases, with 12 bases between. The sample comes from a study of identical twins. After template switching added a universal primer site, the resulting cDNA carried unique molecular identifiers. TCRdb redid the calling of the 5' RACE reads with MiXCR, one entry per CDR3 protein. Of under 900,000 distinct CDR3 sequences listed, 9% to 15% are singletons. This same sample was also part of a study on yellow fever vaccine responses in identical twins.

The receptor comes from a woman aged 18-29 years in good health. The sequencing input was PBMCs. V and J are TRBV5-1 and TRBJ2-1; TRBD1 is a possible D gene (5 bases). The CDR3 sequence: CASSSTQGAYNEQFF. CDR3 in DNA: TGCGCCAGCAGCTCAACTCAGGGCGCCTACAATGAGCAGTTCTTC.